This record concerns one T cell receptor (beta chain) sequence. Participant reports of clinical history set cohort assignment. It was within 2 weeks before study entry that exposed participants met a COVID-19 case. This specimen belongs to a study of blood T cell repertoires in COVID-19. Study in general: From the United States, Italy and Spain came samples of acute and convalescent COVID-19.

In the study's own analysis: By means of reference gene primer amplification, nucleated cell counts were estimated. Assay: immunoSEQ multiplex PCR; the TCRdb copy retains only in-frame clones and omits some. From that table come the V and J calls and clone size; the DNA was used to work out D and trimming. The sample lists around 250,000 clones, over 80% seen once, with around 3.1% in the top ten. The junction had 7 bases not matched to a gene; V was cut back by 0 bases and J by 3 bases. CDR1 is MNHEY, CDR2 SVGAGI, per germline. This CDR3 is 16 amino acids long. The TCR sequence derives from a middle-aged woman who had been exposed to COVID-19. The chain is built from TRBV6-5 and TRBJ2-7; 8 positions agree with TRBD2. The sequenced material came from PBMCs or T cells enriched from blood (not recorded which). The CDR3 protein is CASSYSGGGKGYEQYF. The CDR3 region has the DNA TGTGCCAGCAGTTACTCCGGCGGGGGGAAAGGCTACGAGCAGTACTTC.